The clone carrying this T cell receptor (beta chain) was picked up many times. The antigen is undetermined. Using RNA template, CDR3s of TCR alpha and beta were amplified with iRepertoire arm-PCR. One-step reverse transcription and amplification started from approximately 100-400 ng of tissue mRNA or PBMC total RNA. Via MiXCR, TCRdb re-called the multiplex PCR reads, giving one row per CDR3 protein. The data contain about 94,000 distinct CDR3 sequences, about 23% of them singletons. This record comes from a study of glioma-infiltrating T cells. Study-level results: Non-neoplastic patients had below-expected tissue-blood divergence, while all gliomas exceeded expectation. Very few CDR3 sequences were shared between tissue and blood.

The length of the CDR3 is 14 residues. Looked up from germline, CDR1 is SGHVS and CDR2 is FNYEAQ. V dropped 1 base and J dropped 5 bases, with 8 bases sitting between them. The receptor comes from a human donor with low-grade glioma or glioblastoma, undergoing nonglioma brain surgery, or in good health (not recorded which). The sequenced sample was glioma tissue, nonneoplastic brain tissue, or PBMCs (not recorded which). The rearrangement uses TRBV7-6 and TRBJ1-4; D not resolved. CDR3 sequence: CASSLDQYNEKLFF. Here the CDR3 DNA reads TGTGCCAGCAGCTTAGATCAATACAATGAAAAACTGTTTTTT.